These 25 T cell receptor beta chains came from one sample sequenced in a study of cytomegalovirus exposure and HLA in healthy donors. The PCR was carried out with 60 Vbeta primers and 13 Jbeta primers. TCRdb's copy holds only in-frame clones and misses some; the assay was immunoSEQ multiplex PCR. This table has over 250,000 clones, approximately 70% appearing once. Sequencing was carried out using PBMCs. Receptors were obtained from a female donor in good health and CMV-seronegative.

CDR3 sequence reads: CASSFRDRPYEQYF. In DNA form, the CDR3 reads TGTGCCAGCAGCTTCCGGGACAGGCCCTACGAGCAGTACTTC. The genes are TRBV7-9 and TRBJ2-7, with 8 bases that match TRBD1. CDR3 size: 14 residues. Germline CDR1 is SEHNR and CDR2 is FQNEAQ (reference sequence). Germline trimming cut 3 bases from V and 2 bases from J; bases unmatched to any gene: 3.

The chain uses TRBV5-1 and TRBJ2-7; TRBD1 matches 8 bases. V shed 0 bases and J 1 base; nucleotides not matched to a gene: 15. The CDR3 is 19 amino acids. Germline CDR1 reads SGHRS; CDR2 reads YFSETQ. The CDR3 spells CASSLGDRGPGRGSYEQYF. CDR3 in DNA: TGCGCCAGCAGCTTGGGCGACAGGGGACCTGGTAGGGGATCCTACGAGCAGTACTTC. The full variable domain, rest sourced from reference TRBV5-1 and TRBJ2-7, is KAGVTQTPRYLIKTRGQQVTLSCSPISGHRSVSWYQQTPGQGLQFLFEYFSETQRNKGNFPGRFSGRQFSNSRSEMNVSTLELGDSALYLCASSLGDRGPGRGSYEQYFGPGTRLTVT.

J is TRBJ1-3 and V is TRBV29-1; tentative D call: TRBD1 (5 bases). Germline CDR1 is SQVTM and CDR2 is ANQGSEA. V shed 7 bases and J shed 3 bases, with 13 bases lying between them. The CDR3 is 13 residues long. CDR3 region: CSAGTRGGNTIYF. The CDR3 DNA sequence: TGCAGCGCCGGGACTCGAGGTGGAAACACCATATATTTT.

The CDR3 loop is CASSTLGTGNTGELFF. CDR3 DNA sequence: TGTGCCAGCAGCACGTTAGGGACAGGGAATACCGGGGAGCTGTTTTTT. This rearrangement joins TRBV11-2 to TRBJ2-2; 9 bases line up with TRBD1. The germline V gene encodes CDR1 SGHAT and CDR2 FQNNGV. This CDR3 region has 16 residues. V was clipped by 5 bases and J by 5 bases; unmatched bases: 9.

This clone was picked up one time. The rearrangement joins TRBV6-5 to TRBJ2-7; 9 nucleotides match TRBD2. CDR3 length equals 13 residues. V dropped 6 bases and J dropped 7; count of bases not matched to a gene: 7. Germline CDR1 MNHEY, CDR2 SVGAGI. Here the CDR3 reads CASSYSGSSEQYF. CDR3 sequence (DNA): TGTGCCAGCAGCTATAGCGGGAGTAGTGAGCAGTACTTC.

The chain is built from TRBV11-3 and TRBJ1-2; D might be TRBD1 (6 bases). Deletions cut 6 bases from V and 6 bases from J, with 14 bases between. This CDR3 region has 13 residues. Germline values: CDR1 SGHNT, CDR2 YENEEA. CDR3 loop: CASSTGRGDGYTF. The DNA for the CDR3 is TGTGCCAGCAGTACTGGCAGGGGAGATGGCTACACCTTC.

This chain links TRBV5-6 with TRBJ2-4; D is possibly TRBD1 (7 bases). Germline-derived CDR1 and CDR2 are SGHDT and YYEEEE. V was trimmed by 0 bases and J by 1 base, leaving 20 bases between them. The CDR3 consists of 19 residues. The CDR3 here is CASSLAAGGLGGAKNIQYF. CDR3 nucleotide sequence: TGTGCCAGCAGCTTGGCGGCAGGGGGATTGGGGGGTGCCAAAAACATTCAGTACTTC.

Comments on this clone: The junction departs from germline at one end; a sequencing error may be responsible. This chain joins TRBV7-9 and TRBJ1-4; TRBD1 agrees at 9 bases. Germline CDR1 reads SEHNR; CDR2 reads FQNEAQ (reference sequence). The CDR3 spans 14 residues. The CDR3 DNA reads as TGTTCCAGCAGCCGACAGGGGGAAAAGGAAAAACTGTTTTTT. This sequence encodes CSSSRQGEKEKLFF.

The gene calls are TRBV5-1 and TRBJ2-1; D is unclear. The CDR3 contains 12 residues. Germline CDR1 reads SGHRS; CDR2 reads YFSETQ. Between the trimmed V and J ends, which lost 4 bases and 6 bases, there was a span of 8 bases. CDR3 in DNA: TGCGCCAGCAGCCAAGCCTTCAATGAGCAGTTCTTC. Translation gives CASSQAFNEQFF.

This rearrangement joins TRBV27 to TRBJ1-1; D gene uncertain. CDR3 length equals 14 residues. Trimming shortened V by 2 bases and J by 2 bases, and 9 bases separated the two germline ends. In germline, CDR1 is MNHEY, CDR2 SMNVEV (reference sequence). DNA of the CDR3: TGTGCCAGCAGTTTACGGGAGGGAAACACTGAAGCTTTCTTT. Protein product: CASSLREGNTEAFF.

The chain carries TRBV27 and TRBJ2-3, with a weak D call TRBD2 (6 bases). This CDR3 spans 17 amino acids. CDR1 and CDR2 from the germline V gene are MNHEY and SMNVEV (reference sequence). V lost 3 bases and J lost 1, with 17 bases in between. The DNA for the CDR3 is TGTGCCAGCAGTTTTGGATTCTCGGGAGTGGGCACAGATACGCAGTATTTT. Its protein product is CASSFGFSGVGTDTQYF.

In its sample, this clone was seen a few times. The rearrangement uses TRBV27 and TRBJ2-2, with TRBD2 identical over 8 bases. V lost 8 bases, J lost 5 bases, and 10 bases stayed unmatched. Germline loops: CDR1 MNHEY, CDR2 SMNVEV (reference sequence). The CDR3 totals 15 residues. CDR3 DNA sequence: TGTGCCAGCCGTATCGGGAGGGCCGAAACCGGGGAGCTGTTTTTT. Translating it yields CASRIGRAETGELFF.

This chain connects TRBV7-9 to TRBJ2-3; 16 nucleotides agree with TRBD2. The CDR3 has 16 amino acids. In germline, CDR1 is SEHNR, CDR2 FQNEAQ (reference sequence). The ends lost 5 bases at V and 1 base at J; junction bases unmatched: 0. This CDR3 reads CASSGTSGRGTDTQYF. The CDR3 DNA is TGTGCCAGCAGCGGGACTAGCGGGAGGGGCACAGATACGCAGTATTTT.

J is TRBJ2-4 and V is TRBV5-4; D unclear. This CDR3 spans 13 amino acids. Germline CDR1 is SGHNT and CDR2 is YYREEE (reference sequence). V dropped 0 bases and J dropped 7 bases, with 8 bases sitting between them. The CDR3 protein is CASSLGERNIQYF. CDR3 DNA: TGTGCCAGCAGCTTGGGTGAGAGGAACATTCAGTACTTC. The variable domain in full, completed from reference TRBV5-4 and TRBJ2-4, reads ETGVTQSPTHLIKTRGQQVTLRCSSQSGHNTVSWYQQALGQGPQFIFQYYREEENGRGNFPPRFSGLQFPNYSSELNVNALELDDSALYLCASSLGERNIQYFGAGTRLSVL.

This sequence joins TRBV5-4 and TRBJ2-5; tentative D call: TRBD1 (6 bases). Germline V gene lookup returns CDR1 SGHNT and CDR2 YYREEE (reference sequence). The CDR3 runs to 14 residues. V lost 4 bases and J 11 bases, leaving 21 bases between the germline ends. CDR3 region: CASSTGTPPREQYF. In nucleotides, the CDR3 is TGTGCCAGCAGCACCGGGACACCTCCTAGGGAGCAGTACTTC.

In this sample, this clone turned up once. The V call is TRBV2, the J call TRBJ2-1, with TRBD1 matching 9 bases. CDR1 SNHLY and CDR2 FYNNEI come from the germline V gene. V was clipped by 8 bases and J by 7 bases; unmatched bases: 9. CDR3 length: 14 amino acids. The CDR3 loop is CASPRDREWNEQFF. As DNA, the CDR3 is TGTGCCAGCCCTCGGGACAGGGAATGGAATGAGCAGTTCTTC.

This clone was detected a few times. This same CDR3 is encoded by further DNA sequences in the sample. The V call is TRBV7-2, the J call TRBJ2-7; 10 bases agree with TRBD2. CDR1 is SGHTA and CDR2 is FQGNSA in the germline V gene. The CDR3 runs to 15 residues. V shed 1 base, J shed 2 bases, and the junction held 2 bases outside the gene matches. The CDR3 here is CASSLGTSGTYEQYF. In DNA, the CDR3 is TGTGCCAGCAGCTTAGGAACTAGCGGGACCTACGAGCAGTACTTC.

CDR3 nucleotide sequence: TGCGCCAGCAGCCCCGGACAAGTCTCTTCCCAGTACTTC. This codes for CASSPGQVSSQYF. The chain links TRBV5-1 to TRBJ2-5, with a tentative D call TRBD1 (5 bases). The germline V and J ends were trimmed by 4 bases and 9 bases, with 16 bases remaining between them. CDR3 length: 13 residues. Germline V gene sequence: CDR1 SGHRS, CDR2 YFSETQ. Variable domain in full (rest from reference TRBV5-1 and TRBJ2-5): KAGVTQTPRYLIKTRGQQVTLSCSPISGHRSVSWYQQTPGQGLQFLFEYFSETQRNKGNFPGRFSGRQFSNSRSEMNVSTLELGDSALYLCASSPGQVSSQYFGPGTRLLVL.

The gene calls are TRBV11-2 and TRBJ2-5; 15 bases line up with TRBD2. Unmatched junction bases numbered 5, after V lost 4 bases and J lost 5 bases. CDR3 length: 16 amino acids. Germline assignment: CDR1 SGHAT and CDR2 FQNNGV. Written as DNA, the CDR3 is TGTGCCAGCAGCTGGGGACTAGCGGGAGGCGGGGAGACCCAGTACTTC. Protein: CASSWGLAGGGETQYF.

The V gene is TRBV7-3, the J gene TRBJ2-5; possibly TRBD1 for D (5 bases). This CDR3 contains 16 residues. The V and J ends lost 5 bases and 5 bases respectively, with 21 bases between them. The germline CDR1 and CDR2 sequences are SGHTA and FQGTGA. DNA of the CDR3: TGTGCCAGCAGCCACGGACAACCCTCGGCCGAGGAGACCCAGTACTTC. It is translated as CASSHGQPSAEETQYF.

A note on this clone: An end of the junction does not agree with germline; a read error may underlie this. V gene TRBV7-9 combines with J gene TRBJ2-3, with D uncertain. This CDR3 spans 12 amino acids. Germline lookup yields CDR1 SEHNR and CDR2 FQNEAQ (reference sequence). CDR3 in DNA: TGTTCCAGCAGCTTCGAGACAGATACGCAGTATTTT. As protein: CSSSFETDTQYF. Full variable domain (missing parts from reference TRBV7-9 and TRBJ2-3): DTGVSQNPRHKITKRGQNVTFRCDPISEHNRLYWYRQTLGQGPEFLTYFQNEAQLEKSRLLSDRFSAERPKGSFSTLEIQRTEQGDSAMYLCSSSFETDTQYFGPGTRLTVL.

The chain uses TRBV21-1 and TRBJ2-5; the D call TRBD1 from the table was never checked on the DNA. TRBV21-1 is noted as a pseudogene. CDR3 length equals 15 residues. The CDR3 spells CASPLLGAGKETQYF. Written as DNA, the CDR3 is TGTGCCAGCCCTCTATTGGGGGCGGGTAAAGAGACCCAGTACTTC.

The genes are TRBV5-1 and TRBJ2-5; D may be TRBD2 (6 bases). TRBJ2-7 explains the end of the DNA better; the J call may be wrong. Germline CDR1 SGHRS, CDR2 YFSETQ. The CDR3 contains 15 residues. The DNA for the CDR3 is TGCGCCAGCAGCTTGGGAGGCGGGACGCTCTACGAGCAGTACTTC. Its translation: CASSLGGGTLYEQYF.

The rearrangement joins TRBV15 to TRBJ2-1, with 8 nucleotides matching TRBD2. Germline lookup yields CDR1 LNHNV and CDR2 YYDKDF (reference sequence). The CDR3 loop spans 15 amino acids. With 6 bases clipped from V and 7 bases from J, the junction kept 11 bases outside the gene matches. CDR3 coding DNA: TGTGCCACCAGACAAAATAGCGGGATTAAGAATGAGCAGTTCTTC. Residues: CATRQNSGIKNEQFF.

This chain connects TRBV15 to TRBJ2-3; D gene uncertain. In germline, CDR1 is LNHNV, CDR2 YYDKDF (reference sequence). V was clipped by 5 bases and J by 6 bases, with 15 bases between them. The CDR3 has 14 amino acids. The CDR3 sequence: CATSLDSSTDTQYF. Here the CDR3 DNA reads TGTGCCACCAGCTTAGACTCCTCCACGGATACGCAGTATTTT.